The 28 T cell receptor beta chains given below trace back to one sample, sequenced in a study of early T cells in non-severe SARS-CoV-2 infection (dated by TCRdb to the early 2020s). Library preparation used 5' RACE. Data came from a NextSeq 500. The public reads were reprocessed in TCRdb via fastp at Q25 and MiXCR, keeping in-frame beta chains. Entries are consolidated by CDR3 protein sequence, retaining the most common genes and DNA. Present in this sample are around 56,000 distinct CDR3 sequences, over 10% of which were seen just once. About 9.3% of the sample comes from the top ten. The sequencing here drew on whole blood, taken at baseline. The receptors here all came from an adult who was a healthcare worker with PCR-confirmed SARS-CoV-2 infection or an uninfected control (not recorded which).

The gene calls are TRBV29-1 and TRBJ1-3, with D hard to call. This CDR3 has 15 amino acids. Between the trimmed V and J ends, which lost 0 bases and 4 bases, there was a span of 13 bases. Germline lookup yields CDR1 SQVTM and CDR2 ANQGSEA. CDR3 bases: TGCAGCGTTGAAGATCGGGTCAATACGGGAAACACCATATATTTT. As protein: CSVEDRVNTGNTIYF. The full variable domain, rest sourced from reference TRBV29-1 and TRBJ1-3, is SAVISQKPSRDICQRGTSLTIQCQVDSQVTMMFWYRQQPGQSLTLIATANQGSEATYESGFVIDKFPISRPNLTFSTLTVSNMSPEDSSIYLCSVEDRVNTGNTIYFGEGSWLTVV.

This clonotype turned up a few times. CDR3 sequence (DNA): TGTGCCAGCAGCTTAGGACAGGGGACCTACAATGAGCAGTTCTTC. Protein sequence: CASSLGQGTYNEQFF. This rearrangement joins TRBV11-3 to TRBJ2-1; 8 bases align to TRBD1. The CDR3 spans 15 residues. Trimming at V came to 1 base and at J to 2 bases, leaving 1 base not matched to a gene. The germline V gene has CDR1 SGHNT and CDR2 YENEEA.

This chain joins TRBV7-8 and TRBJ1-5; TRBD1 might be the D (5 bases). Germline V CDR1 and CDR2: SGHVS, FQNEAQ. The CDR3 runs 13 residues. V was pared by 3 bases and J by 6 bases, with 9 bases between. CDR3 loop: CASSFWRGQPQHF. CDR3 nucleotide sequence: TGTGCCAGCAGCTTTTGGAGGGGTCAGCCCCAGCATTTT.

This clonotype has more than one count but fewer than ten. The chain combines TRBV4-3 with TRBJ1-3; D unclear. This CDR3 spans 13 amino acids. Trimming shortened V by 4 bases and J by 2 bases, and 6 bases separated the two germline ends. The germline gives CDR1 LGHNA, CDR2 YSLEER. Written as DNA, the CDR3 is TGCGCCAGCAGCCCCAAGGCTGGAAACACCATATATTTT. This encodes CASSPKAGNTIYF.

The sample holds a few counts of this clonotype. This chain joins TRBV27 and TRBJ2-7; D gene unclear. V lost 10 bases, J lost 2 bases, and 6 bases lay in between. In germline, CDR1 is MNHEY, CDR2 SMNVEV (reference sequence). The CDR3 has 10 amino acids. The CDR3 sequence: CATHAYEQYF. The CDR3 nucleotides are TGTGCCACCCACGCCTACGAGCAGTACTTC.

The sample holds many counts of this clonotype. The chain employs TRBV6-5 and TRBJ2-6; D ambiguous. Looked up from germline, CDR1 is MNHEY and CDR2 is SVGAGI. This CDR3 is 14 amino acids long. Trimming stripped 6 bases from V and 4 bases from J, with 10 bases between. The CDR3 DNA sequence: TGTGCCAGCAGCCCCACTCCCGGGGCCAACGTCCTGACTTTC. Amino acid sequence: CASSPTPGANVLTF.

This clonotype occurred a few times. This sequence joins TRBV9 and TRBJ2-7, with a weak D call TRBD1 (6 bases). The CDR3 loop spans 14 amino acids. Germline lookup yields CDR1 SGDLS and CDR2 YYNGEE. V lost 0 bases, J lost 1 base, and 8 bases lay in between. The DNA for the CDR3 is TGTGCCAGCAGCGTAGCAGGGGCATCCTACGAGCAGTACTTC. Residues: CASSVAGASYEQYF.

The rearrangement uses TRBV4-2 and TRBJ1-6; TRBD1 might be the D (6 bases). The CDR3 is made up of 16 amino acids. The germline CDR1 and CDR2 sequences are LGHNA and YNFKEQ. V was cut by 5 bases and J by 7 bases, with 18 bases left in between. The CDR3, as DNA: TGTGCCAGCAGCTATGGGTCGGGACAAATCAATTCACCCCTCCACTTT. It translates to CASSYGSGQINSPLHF.

This clonotype was recorded many times. The rearrangement uses TRBV11-2 and TRBJ2-1; 11 nucleotides match TRBD2. The V gene's germline CDR1 is SGHAT and CDR2 FQNNGV. The V segment lost 5 bases and the J segment 8 bases; nucleotides outside the gene matches: 17. The CDR3 length is 18 residues. In nucleotides, the CDR3 is TGTGCCAGCAGCCCAGAAGGGCTAGCGGGGGGCCCTTGGGATGAGCAGTTCTTC. Translated, it gives CASSPEGLAGGPWDEQFF.

This clonotype was counted many times. J is TRBJ2-3 and V is TRBV7-2; D is unclear. There are 17 residues in the CDR3. V was shortened by 0 bases and J by 10 bases, with 23 bases between the two germline ends. The V gene's germline CDR1 is SGHTA and CDR2 FQGNSA. The CDR3 reads CASSLARITYSGIPQYF. CDR3 coding DNA: TGTGCCAGCAGCTTAGCAAGGATTACTTACTCCGGCATTCCGCAGTATTTT.

The J gene is TRBJ2-7, the V gene TRBV6-6; 8 nucleotides line up with TRBD1. The CDR3 consists of 15 residues. J gave up 2 bases and V 7 bases, and 10 bases lay outside the gene matches. Germline V lookup: CDR1 MNHNY, CDR2 SVGAGI (reference sequence). CDR3 residues: CASTLDRGSAYEQYF. CDR3 DNA sequence: TGTGCCAGCACTCTCGACAGGGGTTCCGCCTACGAGCAGTACTTC.

This clonotype has just a few counts. The chain has TRBV6-1 and TRBJ1-1; D not resolved. The CDR3 spans 13 residues. V shed 6 bases and J shed 1 base, with 9 bases lying between them. The germline V gene encodes CDR1 MNHNS and CDR2 SASEGT. The CDR3 spells CASRHNRNTEAFF. The CDR3 DNA follows: TGTGCCAGCAGGCACAACAGGAACACTGAAGCTTTCTTT.

This chain connects TRBV7-9 to TRBJ2-7, with 7 bases that match TRBD1. The V segment lost 9 bases and the J segment 2 bases; nucleotides outside the gene matches: 4. This CDR3 is 12 amino acids long. Germline V gene lookup returns CDR1 SEHNR and CDR2 FQNEAQ (reference sequence). In DNA, the CDR3 is TGTGCCAGTGCCAGGGGGACCTACGAGCAGTACTTC. Encoded protein: CASARGTYEQYF.

This clonotype came up a few times. The genes are TRBV28 and TRBJ1-6; 8 bases agree with TRBD1. J was trimmed by 6 bases and V by 6 bases; bases with no gene match: 7. Germline V CDR1 and CDR2: MDHEN, SYDVKM. The CDR3 contains 15 residues. This CDR3 reads CASSTPTGANSPLHF. In DNA, the CDR3 is TGTGCCAGCAGCACACCGACAGGGGCTAATTCACCCCTCCACTTT.

J is TRBJ1-6 and V is TRBV4-1; TRBD1 might be the D (5 bases). The germline CDR1 and CDR2 sequences are MGHRA and YSYEKL. Trimming pared 0 bases from V and 6 bases from J, leaving 12 bases between. The length of the CDR3 is 16 residues. The CDR3 loop reads CASSQDPGVRNSPLHF. The CDR3 DNA reads TGCGCCAGCAGCCAAGATCCGGGGGTCCGTAATTCACCCCTCCACTTT.

The J gene is TRBJ1-6, the V gene TRBV5-6; no clear D gene. Per germline, CDR1 SGHDT and CDR2 YYEEEE. The CDR3 extends over 15 amino acids. Trimming removed 0 bases at V and 0 bases at J, with 4 bases between. The CDR3 DNA is TGTGCCAGCAGCTTGGACAGCTCCTATAATTCACCCCTCCACTTT. Protein product: CASSLDSSYNSPLHF.

This clonotype was seen a few times. The chain couples TRBV4-1 to TRBJ1-4, with a tentative D call TRBD1 (6 bases). In germline, CDR1 is MGHRA, CDR2 YSYEKL. The V and J ends lost 2 bases and 8 bases respectively, with 24 bases between them. The CDR3 totals 18 residues. DNA of the CDR3: TGCGCCAGCAGCCAACAAGACGGGGTTGAAGGGGGTAGCGAAAAACTGTTTTTT. Residues: CASSQQDGVEGGSEKLFF.

This clonotype has only a few counts. The DNA of the CDR3 is TGTGCCATCAGTGAGTCCGGGACAGGGGTCCCTGAAGCTTTCTTT. This translates into CAISESGTGVPEAFF. V usage is TRBV10-3 and J usage is TRBJ1-1; the match to TRBD1 covers 10 bases. Germline CDR1 reads ENHRY; CDR2 reads SYGVKD. With V trimmed by 0 bases and J by 6 bases, 4 bases remained unmatched. The length of the CDR3 is 15 residues.

This clonotype was seen at least ten times. This sequence joins TRBV20-1 and TRBJ2-2, with a possible D match to TRBD1 (5 bases). Germline V gives CDR1 DFQATT, CDR2 SNEGSKA (reference sequence). Trimming pared 6 bases from V and 6 bases from J, leaving 11 bases between. This CDR3 region has 12 residues. The CDR3 coding sequence is TGCAGTGCCCCCGACAGTGCCGGGGAGCTGTTTTTT. Its protein product is CSAPDSAGELFF.

This clonotype was observed at least ten times. The chain joins TRBV5-1 to TRBJ1-3, with unresolved D. Trimming cost V 4 bases and J 1 base, with 12 bases left between them. CDR1 and CDR2 from the germline V gene are SGHRS and YFSETQ. The CDR3 is 15 residues long. In nucleotides, the CDR3 is TGCGCCAGCAGCCGGGTCGCACAGTCTGGAAACACCATATATTTT. It specifies CASSRVAQSGNTIYF.

This chain uses TRBV7-2 with TRBJ1-1; D uncertain. Germline loops: CDR1 SGHTA, CDR2 FQGNSA. The CDR3 totals 14 residues. Trimming took off 2 bases at V and 1 base at J, with 8 bases between the two ends. The CDR3 DNA reads TGTGCCAGCAGCTTAAGCTGGCGGAACACTGAAGCTTTCTTT. Its translation is CASSLSWRNTEAFF.

This clonotype was detected ten times or more. This chain uses TRBV7-2 with TRBJ2-1; D gene unclear. Trimming stripped 8 bases from V and 8 bases from J, with 16 bases between. Germline values: CDR1 SGHTA, CDR2 FQGNSA. The CDR3 is made up of 13 amino acids. The CDR3 is CASADSAKDEQFF. DNA of the CDR3: TGTGCCAGCGCCGACTCTGCGAAGGATGAGCAGTTCTTC.

This clonotype was detected many times. The V call is TRBV7-2, the J call TRBJ1-6; 8 nucleotides match TRBD1. This CDR3 contains 15 residues. V gave up 4 bases and J gave up 7 bases; unmatched junction bases: 6. Germline assignment: CDR1 SGHTA and CDR2 FQGNSA. CDR3: CASSSDRVQNSPLHF. CDR3 nucleotide sequence: TGTGCCAGCAGCTCGGACAGGGTACAAAATTCACCCCTCCACTTT.

This clonotype was recorded at least ten times. V usage is TRBV28 and J usage is TRBJ1-5; unclear D gene. V was shortened by 7 bases and J by 9 bases, with 16 bases between the two germline ends. Germline loops: CDR1 MDHEN, CDR2 SYDVKM. This CDR3 is built from 13 residues. The CDR3 here is CASTPGEEGPQHF. CDR3 DNA sequence: TGTGCCAGCACCCCCGGGGAGGAGGGGCCCCAGCATTTT. The complete variable domain, with remaining parts taken from reference TRBV28 and TRBJ1-5, reads DVKVTQSSRYLVKRTGEKVFLECVQDMDHENMFWYRQDPGLGLRLIYFSYDVKMKEKGDIPEGYSVSREKKERFSLILESASTNQTSMYLCASTPGEEGPQHFGDGTRLSIL.

Only a few counts were recorded for this clonotype. This rearrangement joins TRBV19 to TRBJ2-6; D not certain. The CDR3 consists of 14 residues. Germline V gene sequence: CDR1 LNHDA, CDR2 SQIVND (reference sequence). Trimming took off 7 bases at V and 0 bases at J, with 7 bases between the two ends. The chain's CDR3 is CASKDPSGANVLTF. The CDR3 DNA reads as TGTGCCAGTAAAGACCCCTCTGGGGCCAACGTCCTGACTTTC.

Only a few counts were recorded for this clonotype. The V call is TRBV5-1, the J call TRBJ2-3; TRBD1 matches 8 bases. The CDR3 loop spans 15 amino acids. CDR1 SGHRS and CDR2 YFSETQ come from the germline V gene. Losses at the gene ends were 3 bases for V and 3 bases for J; bases not matched to a gene: 6. This CDR3 is CASSSTRTGTDTQYF. The CDR3, as DNA: TGCGCCAGCAGCTCCACCCGGACAGGGACAGATACGCAGTATTTT.

V gene TRBV30 combines with J gene TRBJ2-3; either TRBD1 or TRBD2 may supply D (5 bases each). Germline V gives CDR1 GTSNPN, CDR2 SVGIG (reference sequence). This CDR3 comprises 12 residues. With 3 bases removed from V and 6 bases from J, the gap between germline ends came to 10 bases. The CDR3 DNA reads TGTGCCTGGAGCCAAGAGGGGGATACGCAGTATTTT. Encoded protein: CAWSQEGDTQYF. Supplemented by reference TRBV30 and TRBJ2-3, the full variable domain reads SQTIHQWPATLVQPVGSPLSLECTVEGTSNPNLYWYRQAAGRGLQLLFYSVGIGQISSEVPQNLSASRPQDRQFILSSKKLLLSDSGFYLCAWSQEGDTQYFGPGTRLTVL.

V usage is TRBV7-9 and J usage is TRBJ1-4; D unresolved. V gave up 5 bases and J gave up 14 bases, with 18 bases separating them. This CDR3 region has 13 residues. Germline CDR1 reads SEHNR; CDR2 reads FQNEAQ (reference sequence). CDR3 DNA: TGTGCCAGCAGCGGACGACACCGAGGATCCCTGTTTTTT. Its protein product is CASSGRHRGSLFF.